The clone carrying this TCR beta chain was counted a few times. Its antigen is still unknown. The record originates from a study of long-term antiretroviral therapy in people with HIV. Survey level was the resolution at which the v3.0 immunoSEQ assay ran. Libraries were prepared by immunoSEQ multiplex PCR; TCRdb keeps only in-frame clonotypes and omits some of them. This repertoire shows about 38,000 clones, roughly 80% found once; its top ten account for roughly 4.9%. General study results and limits: Repertoires with HIV possessed tighter CDR3 length spans than those of controls.

Germline values: CDR1 SGHRS, CDR2 YFSETQ. Trimming stripped 0 bases from V and 9 bases from J, with 16 bases between. The CDR3 is 15 amino acids. Here the sequenced sample was unsorted PBMCs, taken 1.5 years after starting antiretroviral therapy. This sequence originates from a man aged 18 to 30 with HIV. The chain employs TRBV5-1 and TRBJ2-1; no firm D call. CDR3 sequence reads: CASSLGLDLHSEQFF. The CDR3, as DNA: TGCGCCAGCAGCTTGGGCTTAGACCTTCATTCTGAGCAGTTCTTC.